Described below is a single TCR beta chain sequence and its context. Its antigen is as yet unknown. Researchers collected 7.5 to 10 milliliters of peripheral blood from every single donor. Researchers isolated at least 6 million PBMCs per sample. This CDR3 is built from 15 residues. V shed 5 bases and J shed 2 bases, with 15 bases lying between them. The sample originates from a study of blood T cells in healthy people across ages. Study-level points and caveats: A roughly linear fall in TCR beta diversity per million T cells was seen with increasing age.

A second PCR of roughly 6 to 12 cycles used a sample-barcoded 5' primer and a J-beta primer mix. TCRdb reprocessed the 5' RACE reads with MiXCR, giving one entry per CDR3 protein. This table has about 900,000 distinct CDR3 sequences, 62% appearing once. The chain employs TRBV12-3 or TRBV12-4 and TRBJ2-5; D is perhaps TRBD1 (5 bases). Specimen: blood. The TCR comes from a man aged 30 to 39 in good health. The CDR3 DNA reads as TGTGCCAGCAGTCTCCGACAGACCTTTCAAGAGACCCAGTACTTC. Encoded protein: CASSLRQTFQETQYF.